Described below is a single T cell receptor (beta chain) sequence and its context. These data originate in a study of blood T cell repertoires in COVID-19. Study background: Acute and convalescent COVID-19 samples came from the United States, Italy and Spain. T cells, B-cell-depleted T cells, or PBMCs provided the cDNA or gDNA that served as material.

Recruited during active infection, patients (from Seattle) were subsequently followed longitudinally. In the original processing: Amplification of reference gene primers was used by the study to estimate nucleated cell counts. Generated by immunoSEQ multiplex PCR, the TCRdb table keeps only in-frame clones and is missing some. D and trimming come from the DNA, and the V and J calls and clone size come from that table. The sample shows about 250,000 clones, 85% of them seen only once. The sample consisted of peripheral blood. The receptor was derived from a man aged 50 to 60 with COVID-19, enrolled during active disease.

CDR3 DNA sequence: TGTGCCAGCAGCCATCCCGGGGGTTTTGACTCCTACGAGCAGTACTTC. Its translation: CASSHPGGFDSYEQYF. V usage is TRBV11-2 and J usage is TRBJ2-7; D might be TRBD2 (6 bases). Germline CDR1 is SGHAT and CDR2 is FQNNGV. CDR3 length: 16 residues. V was trimmed by 5 bases and J by 0 bases, leaving 17 bases between them.